What follows are 25 T cell receptor beta chains derived from one specimen sequenced in a study of naive CD8 T cells in extremely preterm neonates (TCRdb year 2017). The library came from the immunoSEQ multiplex PCR assay. The source is immuneACCESS, and TCRdb retained only in-frame sequences with V and J called. Part of the clones is not carried over; for the studies checked, unresolved V genes explain less than half of this, and the remainder is unexplained. This sample gives 5,000 to 6,500 clones in total; nearly 98% of them show up just once. The ten largest clones represent about 0.4% of the sample. Sequencing was performed on naive CD8+ T cells from blood. These receptors came from a human donor in good health.

The CDR3 sequence: CASSPETSGIYEQYF. The CDR3 nucleotides are TGTGCCAGTAGTCCAGAGACTAGCGGAATCTACGAGCAGTACTTC. This sequence joins TRBV19 and TRBJ2-7; 9 nucleotides align to TRBD2. Germline assignment: CDR1 LNHDA and CDR2 SQIVND (reference sequence). The CDR3 extends over 15 amino acids. Trimming took 5 bases from V and 3 from J; bases not matched to a gene: 8.

In the case of this clone: At one end, the junction sequence differs from germline, possibly due to a read error. J is TRBJ1-5 and V is TRBV9; D gene uncertain. The CDR3 extends over 14 amino acids. Germline assignment: CDR1 SGDLS and CDR2 YYNGEE. CDR3 loop: CASGVGREGQPQHF. The DNA for the CDR3 is TGTGCCAGCGGCGTAGGGAGGGAAGGTCAGCCCCAGCATTTT.

V usage is TRBV2 and J usage is TRBJ1-1, with TRBD1 identical over 8 bases. This CDR3 spans 14 amino acids. Per the germline V gene, CDR1 is SNHLY and CDR2 is FYNNEI. With V trimmed by 6 bases and J by 2 bases, 5 bases remained unmatched. The CDR3 nucleotides are TGTGCCAGCAGCCCGGACAGGGCTAACACTGAAGCTTTCTTT. This codes for CASSPDRANTEAFF.

The chain links TRBV6-6 to TRBJ1-1, with D perhaps matching TRBD1 (6 bases). The germline V gene has CDR1 MNHNY and CDR2 SVGAGI (reference sequence). This CDR3 region has 14 residues. V shed 6 bases and J shed 0 bases, with 11 bases lying between them. The CDR3: CASRDSPMNTEAFF. CDR3 sequence (DNA): TGTGCCAGCAGGGACAGCCCTATGAACACTGAAGCTTTCTTT.

The genes are TRBV14 and TRBJ1-3; D gene uncertain. Trimming took 1 base from V and 9 from J, leaving 10 bases between them. CDR3 size: 13 residues. CDR1 and CDR2 from the germline V gene are SGHDN and FVKESK. The chain's CDR3 is CASSQVPGSTIYF. CDR3 DNA sequence: TGTGCCAGCAGCCAAGTTCCAGGCAGCACCATATATTTT.

V gene TRBV19 combines with J gene TRBJ2-7; D possibly corresponds to TRBD1 (6 bases). The CDR3 is 13 amino acids. Trimming removed 6 bases from V and 3 bases from J, with 12 bases in between. CDR1 is LNHDA and CDR2 is SQIVND in the germline V gene (reference sequence). The CDR3 DNA follows: TGTGCCAGTAGCGCTACAGGGAACTACGAGCAGTACTTC. It encodes CASSATGNYEQYF. The whole variable domain, filled in from reference TRBV19 and TRBJ2-7, reads DGGITQSPKYLFRKEGQNVTLSCEQNLNHDAMYWYRQDPGQGLRLIYYSQIVNDFQKGDIAEGYSVSREKKESFPLTVTSAQKNPTAFYLCASSATGNYEQYFGPGTRLTVT.

This chain uses TRBV19 with TRBJ1-2; TRBD1 matches at 8 bases. CDR1 LNHDA and CDR2 SQIVND come from the germline V gene (reference sequence). V shed 3 bases, J shed 4 bases, and the junction held 10 bases outside the gene matches. CDR3 length: 16 residues. Here the CDR3 reads CASSIREGQGTYGYTF. The CDR3, as DNA: TGTGCCAGTAGTATCCGGGAAGGACAGGGAACCTATGGCTACACCTTC. Combining the CDR3 with reference TRBV19 and TRBJ1-2 gives the whole variable domain DGGITQSPKYLFRKEGQNVTLSCEQNLNHDAMYWYRQDPGQGLRLIYYSQIVNDFQKGDIAEGYSVSREKKESFPLTVTSAQKNPTAFYLCASSIREGQGTYGYTFGSGTRLTVV.

The rearrangement links TRBV4-3 to TRBJ1-3; maybe TRBD1 (5 bases). Trimming pared 0 bases from V and 3 bases from J, leaving 12 bases between. Germline V gives CDR1 LGHNA, CDR2 YSLEER. The CDR3 consists of 16 residues. CDR3 bases: TGCGCCAGCAGCCAAGATATCGGGCAGGGTGGAAACACCATATATTTT. Its protein product is CASSQDIGQGGNTIYF.

This chain links TRBV7-2 with TRBJ2-2; D possibly corresponds to TRBD2 (6 bases). The CDR3 runs 14 residues. Looked up from germline, CDR1 is SGHTA and CDR2 is FQGNSA. The V end was cut by 2 bases, the J end by 7 bases, with 11 bases between. CDR3 nucleotides: TGTGCCAGCAGCTTACTAGCGAGGGGCGGGGAGCTGTTTTTT. This gives the protein CASSLLARGGELFF.

This CDR3 is CASSLALRANEQFF. CDR3 bases: TGTGCCAGCAGCTTAGCGTTGAGGGCAAATGAGCAGTTCTTC. The rearrangement uses TRBV7-2 and TRBJ2-1, with D perhaps TRBD2 (5 bases). This CDR3 is built from 14 residues. The V end was cut by 0 bases, the J end by 7 bases, with 10 bases between. Per germline, CDR1 SGHTA and CDR2 FQGNSA. Together with reference TRBV7-2 and TRBJ2-1, the CDR3 gives the full variable domain: GAGVSQSPSNKVTEKGKDVELRCDPISGHTALYWYRQSLGQGLEFLIYFQGNSAPDKSGLPSDRFSAERTGGSVSTLTIQRTQQEDSAVYLCASSLALRANEQFFGPGTRLTVL.

The chain links TRBV19 to TRBJ1-6; D not resolved. V lost 5 bases and J 1 base, leaving 9 bases between the germline ends. This CDR3 comprises 15 residues. Germline V lookup: CDR1 LNHDA, CDR2 SQIVND (reference sequence). CDR3 sequence reads: CASSLGRSYNSPLHF. CDR3 in DNA: TGTGCCAGTAGTCTTGGGAGATCCTATAATTCACCCCTCCACTTT.

This chain joins TRBV5-1 and TRBJ2-7; possible D gene TRBD2, 6 bases. CDR1 SGHRS and CDR2 YFSETQ come from the germline V gene. CDR3 length: 15 residues. Trimming took off 7 bases at V and 2 bases at J, with 19 bases between the two ends. This chain's CDR3 is CASSGAGRKTYEQYF. The CDR3 coding sequence is TGCGCCAGCTCTGGGGCAGGGAGGAAAACCTACGAGCAGTACTTC.

The chain has TRBV7-2 and TRBJ2-1, with 14 bases lining up with TRBD2. The germline V gene encodes CDR1 SGHTA and CDR2 FQGNSA. The trim removed 3 bases at V and 8 bases at J, leaving 6 bases unmatched. The CDR3 consists of 16 residues. The CDR3 coding sequence is TGTGCCAGCAGCTTTCCCGGGACTAGCGGGAGATATGAGCAGTTCTTC. Protein sequence: CASSFPGTSGRYEQFF. Full variable domain (missing parts from reference TRBV7-2 and TRBJ2-1): GAGVSQSPSNKVTEKGKDVELRCDPISGHTALYWYRQSLGQGLEFLIYFQGNSAPDKSGLPSDRFSAERTGGSVSTLTIQRTQQEDSAVYLCASSFPGTSGRYEQFFGPGTRLTVL.

The chain recombines TRBV6-6 with TRBJ1-4, with a possible D match to TRBD1 (5 bases). The germline V and J ends were trimmed by 0 bases and 8 bases, with 10 bases remaining between them. Germline V gives CDR1 MNHNY, CDR2 SVGAGI (reference sequence). The CDR3 sequence is 14 residues long. The CDR3 spells CASSYSGPREKLFF. CDR3 DNA: TGTGCCAGCAGTTACTCGGGGCCGAGGGAAAAACTGTTTTTT.

This clone was counted a single time. Here the CDR3 reads CAWSSQDYGYTF. DNA of the CDR3: TGTGCCTGGAGCTCACAGGACTATGGCTACACCTTC. The chain combines TRBV30 with TRBJ1-2, with a weak D call TRBD1 (5 bases). The CDR3 sequence is 12 residues long. The V end was cut by 3 bases, the J end by 3 bases, with 8 bases between. CDR1 is GTSNPN, CDR2 SVGIG, per germline (reference sequence).

This chain connects TRBV6-4 to TRBJ2-2; D gene unclear. Germline V lookup: CDR1 MRHNA, CDR2 SNTAGT. There are 16 residues in the CDR3. V gave up 0 bases and J gave up 4 bases, with 12 bases separating them. The CDR3: CASSDSFRGTTGELFF. The CDR3 DNA follows: TGTGCCAGCAGTGACTCCTTCCGAGGAACCACCGGGGAGCTGTTTTTT.

V and J are TRBV7-9 and TRBJ1-4; 10 bases agree with TRBD1. With 5 bases clipped from V and 4 bases from J, the junction kept 10 bases outside the gene matches. From germline, CDR1 is SEHNR and CDR2 FQNEAQ (reference sequence). The CDR3 covers 17 residues. The DNA for the CDR3 is TGTGCCAGCAGCCCCGGGACAGGGGTCGCCGGTAATGAAAAACTGTTTTTT. This translates into CASSPGTGVAGNEKLFF.

This clone has just a few counts. V is TRBV7-9 and J is TRBJ2-7, with a tentative D call TRBD2 (5 bases). V lost 8 bases and J lost 7, with 18 bases in between. The V gene's germline CDR1 is SEHNR and CDR2 FQNEAQ (reference sequence). CDR3 length: 13 residues. CDR3 protein: CASGPAGLSEQYF. CDR3 bases: TGTGCCAGCGGGCCGGCGGGCCTCTCGGAGCAGTACTTC.

The rearrangement uses TRBV7-2 and TRBJ2-1, with D perhaps matching TRBD1 (6 bases). Trimming shortened V by 5 bases and J by 7 bases, and 18 bases separated the two germline ends. Germline V CDR1 and CDR2: SGHTA, FQGNSA. The CDR3 has 15 amino acids. CDR3 loop: CASSAAPGQKNEQFF. The DNA of the CDR3 is TGTGCCAGCAGCGCTGCCCCGGGACAAAAGAATGAGCAGTTCTTC.

This chain uses TRBV30 with TRBJ1-1, with 9 bases fitting TRBD1. The CDR3 length is 12 residues. Germline V lookup: CDR1 GTSNPN, CDR2 SVGIG (reference sequence). The V and J ends lost 8 bases and 2 bases, in that order; junction bases with no gene match: 3. The CDR3 nucleotides are TGTGCCGGGGACAGGGCTAACACTGAAGCTTTCTTT. Residues: CAGDRANTEAFF.

V usage is TRBV6-1 and J usage is TRBJ2-7; the match to TRBD1 covers 8 bases. The CDR3 is 14 residues long. Germline assignment: CDR1 MNHNS and CDR2 SASEGT. V trimming: 6 bases; J trimming: 3 bases; junction bases outside the gene matches: 7. In DNA form, the CDR3 reads TGTGCCAGCAGATTGACAGGGGACATCTACGAGCAGTACTTC. Protein sequence: CASRLTGDIYEQYF.

The chain couples TRBV6-5 to TRBJ1-4; D may be TRBD1 (6 bases). CDR3 size: 15 residues. The V gene lost 3 bases and the J gene lost 2 bases, with 10 bases spanning the gap. Germline CDR1 MNHEY, CDR2 SVGAGI. The CDR3 spells CASSYLGATNEKLFF. For the CDR3, the DNA is TGTGCCAGCAGTTATCTGGGGGCCACTAATGAAAAACTGTTTTTT.

This chain connects TRBV27 to TRBJ2-1; 13 bases match TRBD2. Trimming cost V 5 bases and J 0 bases; bases outside gene matches: 1. This CDR3 is built from 16 residues. Looked up from germline, CDR1 is MNHEY and CDR2 is SMNVEV (reference sequence). CDR3 residues: CASSRLAGGSYNEQFF. CDR3 bases: TGTGCCAGCAGTCGACTAGCGGGAGGCTCCTACAATGAGCAGTTCTTC.

V is TRBV7-3 and J is TRBJ2-1; 9 bases are shared with TRBD2. Germline assignment: CDR1 SGHTA and CDR2 FQGTGA. The CDR3 is 15 amino acids. Trimming removed 1 base from V and 9 bases from J; junction bases left unmatched: 7. CDR3 sequence: CASSLIAGVGIEQFF. CDR3 sequence (DNA): TGTGCCAGCAGCTTAATAGCGGGAGTCGGGATTGAGCAGTTCTTC.

This clone was detected only a few times. The chain carries TRBV11-2 and TRBJ1-6, with TRBD1 matching over 8 bases. Germline values: CDR1 SGHAT, CDR2 FQNNGV. The V and J ends lost 6 bases and 11 bases, in that order; junction bases with no gene match: 6. The CDR3 is 13 amino acids. CDR3 residues: CASSGQGAAPLHF. The CDR3 bases are TGTGCCAGCAGTGGACAGGGAGCGGCACCCCTCCACTTT.